This T cell receptor (beta chain) was observed in a study of graft-versus-host responses after intestinal transplantation. Across the whole study: Recipients underwent multivisceral, liver-intestinal, or isolated intestinal transplants. Each recipient received anti-thymocyte globulin induction, then tacrolimus and steroids for roughly 3 years.

The germline gives CDR1 SEHNR, CDR2 FQNEAQ (reference sequence). The CDR3 sequence is 12 residues long. V lost 5 bases to trimming and J lost 3 bases, with 8 bases between them. The method was immunoSEQ multiplex PCR; TCRdb's version includes in-frame clones alone and lacks a portion of them. Among about 99,000 clones listed, 93% were seen once. Notes on this clone: The antigen remains undetermined. The sample has other DNA sequences that encode this CDR3 too.

The gene calls are TRBV7-9 and TRBJ2-7; D gene uncertain. The material was unstimulated CD8+ T cells sorted from spleen or lymph node cells, obtained before intestinal transplant. The receptor was isolated from a human donor who received an intestinal transplant. CDR3 loop: CASSLTSYEQYF. CDR3 DNA: TGTGCCAGCAGCCTGACCAGCTACGAGCAGTACTTC.